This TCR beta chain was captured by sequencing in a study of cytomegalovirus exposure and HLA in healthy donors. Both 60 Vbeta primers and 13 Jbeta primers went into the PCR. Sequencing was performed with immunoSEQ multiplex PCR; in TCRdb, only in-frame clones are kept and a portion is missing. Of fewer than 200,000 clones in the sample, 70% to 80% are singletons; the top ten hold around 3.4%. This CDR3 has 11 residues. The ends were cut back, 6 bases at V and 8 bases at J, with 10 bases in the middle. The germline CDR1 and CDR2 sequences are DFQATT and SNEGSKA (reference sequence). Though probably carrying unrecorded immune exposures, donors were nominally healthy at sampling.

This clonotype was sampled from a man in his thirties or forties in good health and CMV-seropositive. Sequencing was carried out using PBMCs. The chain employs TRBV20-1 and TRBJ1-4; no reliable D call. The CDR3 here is CSALSQEKLFF. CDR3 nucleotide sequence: TGCAGTGCCCTCTCTCAGGAAAAACTGTTTTTT.